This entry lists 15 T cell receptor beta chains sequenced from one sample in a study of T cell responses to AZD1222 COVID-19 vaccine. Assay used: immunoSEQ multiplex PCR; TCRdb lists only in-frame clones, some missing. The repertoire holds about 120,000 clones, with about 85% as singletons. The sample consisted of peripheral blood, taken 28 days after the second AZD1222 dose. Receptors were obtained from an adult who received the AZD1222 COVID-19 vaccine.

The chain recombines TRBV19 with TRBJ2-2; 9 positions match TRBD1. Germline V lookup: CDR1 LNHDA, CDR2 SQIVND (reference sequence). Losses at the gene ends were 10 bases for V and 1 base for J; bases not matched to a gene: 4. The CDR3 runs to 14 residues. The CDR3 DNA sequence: TGTGCCACCCGGGACAGGGTGAACACCGGGGAGCTGTTTTTT. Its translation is CATRDRVNTGELFF.

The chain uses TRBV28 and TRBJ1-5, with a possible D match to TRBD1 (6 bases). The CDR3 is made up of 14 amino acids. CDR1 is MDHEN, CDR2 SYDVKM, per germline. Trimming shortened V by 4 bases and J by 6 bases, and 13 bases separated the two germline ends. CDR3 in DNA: TGTGCCAGCAGTTCCATACAGGGATCTCAGCCCCAGCATTTT. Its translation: CASSSIQGSQPQHF.

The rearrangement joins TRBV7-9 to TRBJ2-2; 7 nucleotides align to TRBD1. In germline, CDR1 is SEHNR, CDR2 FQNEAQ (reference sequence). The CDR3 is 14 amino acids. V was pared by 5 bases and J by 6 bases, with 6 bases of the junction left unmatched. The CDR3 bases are TGTGCCAGCAGCCTCAGACAGGGACCCGGGGAGCTGTTTTTT. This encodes CASSLRQGPGELFF.

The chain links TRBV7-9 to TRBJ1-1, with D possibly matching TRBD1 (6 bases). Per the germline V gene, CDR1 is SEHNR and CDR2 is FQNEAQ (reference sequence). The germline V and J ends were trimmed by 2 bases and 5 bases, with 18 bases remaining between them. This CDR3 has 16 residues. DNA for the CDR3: TGTGCCAGCAGCTTAACTAGGCGGACAGTGCGGACTGAAGCTTTCTTT. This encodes CASSLTRRTVRTEAFF.

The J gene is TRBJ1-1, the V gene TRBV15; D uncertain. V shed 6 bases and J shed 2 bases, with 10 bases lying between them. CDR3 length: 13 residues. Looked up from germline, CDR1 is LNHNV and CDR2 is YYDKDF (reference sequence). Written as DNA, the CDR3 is TGTGCCACCAGACTGGCTGGTAACACTGAAGCTTTCTTT. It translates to CATRLAGNTEAFF.

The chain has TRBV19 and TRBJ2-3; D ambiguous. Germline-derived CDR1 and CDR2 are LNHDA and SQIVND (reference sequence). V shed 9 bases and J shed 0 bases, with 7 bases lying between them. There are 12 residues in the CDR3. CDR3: CASRSSTDTQYF. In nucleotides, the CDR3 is TGTGCCAGCCGCAGTAGCACAGATACGCAGTATTTT.

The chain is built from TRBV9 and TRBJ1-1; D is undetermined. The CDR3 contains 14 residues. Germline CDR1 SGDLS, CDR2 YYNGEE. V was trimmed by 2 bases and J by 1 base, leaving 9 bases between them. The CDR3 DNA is TGTGCCAGCAGCGTTTTAAGAGGGAACACTGAAGCTTTCTTT. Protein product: CASSVLRGNTEAFF.

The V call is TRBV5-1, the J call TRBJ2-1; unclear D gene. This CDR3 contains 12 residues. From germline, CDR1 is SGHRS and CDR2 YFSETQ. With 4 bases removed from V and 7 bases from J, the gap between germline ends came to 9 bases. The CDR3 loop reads CASSKDKNEQFF. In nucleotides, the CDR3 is TGCGCCAGCAGCAAAGACAAAAATGAGCAGTTCTTC.

The CDR3 region has the DNA TGTGCCAGCAGCCAACAAACAGGAGGAGTTGGCACTGAAGCTTTCTTT. This sequence encodes CASSQQTGGVGTEAFF. This chain connects TRBV4-2 to TRBJ1-1; tentatively, D is TRBD1 (5 bases). The CDR3 sequence is 16 residues long. Germline V CDR1 and CDR2: LGHNA, YNFKEQ. Trimming removed 2 bases from V and 4 bases from J, with 17 bases in between.

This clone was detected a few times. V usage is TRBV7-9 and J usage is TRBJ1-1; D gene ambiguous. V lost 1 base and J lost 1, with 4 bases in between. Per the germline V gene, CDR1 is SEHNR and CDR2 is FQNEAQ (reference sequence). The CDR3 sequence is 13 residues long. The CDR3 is CASSLVGNTEAFF. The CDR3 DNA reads TGTGCCAGCAGCTTAGTTGGGAACACTGAAGCTTTCTTT. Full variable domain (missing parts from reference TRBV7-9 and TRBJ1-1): DTGVSQNPRHKITKRGQNVTFRCDPISEHNRLYWYRQTLGQGPEFLTYFQNEAQLEKSRLLSDRFSAERPKGSFSTLEIQRTEQGDSAMYLCASSLVGNTEAFFGQGTRLTVV.

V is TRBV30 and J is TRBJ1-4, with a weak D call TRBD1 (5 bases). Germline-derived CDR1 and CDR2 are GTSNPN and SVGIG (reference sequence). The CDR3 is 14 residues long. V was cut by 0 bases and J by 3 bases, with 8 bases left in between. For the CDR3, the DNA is TGTGCCTGGAGTGTAGGGGCAGCTAATGAAAAACTGTTTTTT. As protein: CAWSVGAANEKLFF. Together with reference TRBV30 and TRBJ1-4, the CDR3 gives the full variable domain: SQTIHQWPATLVQPVGSPLSLECTVEGTSNPNLYWYRQAAGRGLQLLFYSVGIGQISSEVPQNLSASRPQDRQFILSSKKLLLSDSGFYLCAWSVGAANEKLFFGSGTQLSVL.

Here the CDR3 DNA reads TGTGCCAGCAGTGTGGGACAGAAGATCAGTTTATATAGCAATCAGCCCCAGCATTTT. It specifies CASSVGQKISLYSNQPQHF. This chain links TRBV6-1 with TRBJ1-5; 7 nucleotides align to TRBD1. Germline V gene sequence: CDR1 MNHNS, CDR2 SASEGT. The CDR3 extends over 19 amino acids. V dropped 4 bases and J dropped 0; count of bases not matched to a gene: 15.

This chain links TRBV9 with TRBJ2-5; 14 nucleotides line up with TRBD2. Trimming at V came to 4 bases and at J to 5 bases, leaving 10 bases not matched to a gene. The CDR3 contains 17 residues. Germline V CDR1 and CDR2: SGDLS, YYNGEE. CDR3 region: CASSPRLAGGPGETQYF. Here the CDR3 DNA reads TGTGCCAGCAGCCCCCGACTAGCGGGGGGGCCGGGGGAGACCCAGTACTTC.

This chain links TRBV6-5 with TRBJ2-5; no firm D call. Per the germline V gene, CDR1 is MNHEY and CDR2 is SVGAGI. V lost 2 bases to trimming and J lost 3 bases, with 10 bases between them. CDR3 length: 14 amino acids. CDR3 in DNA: TGTGCCAGCAGTTACATAGGGCGCGAAGAGACCCAGTACTTC. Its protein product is CASSYIGREETQYF.

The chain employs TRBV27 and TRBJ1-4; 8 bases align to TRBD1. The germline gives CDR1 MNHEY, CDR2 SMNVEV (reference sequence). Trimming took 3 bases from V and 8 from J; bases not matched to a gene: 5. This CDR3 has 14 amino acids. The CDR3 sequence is CASSFGTGPEKLFF. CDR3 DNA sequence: TGTGCCAGCAGTTTCGGGACAGGACCCGAAAAACTGTTTTTT. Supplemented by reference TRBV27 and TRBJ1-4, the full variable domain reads EAQVTQNPRYLITVTGKKLTVTCSQNMNHEYMSWYRQDPGLGLRQIYYSMNVEVTDKGDVPEGYKVSRKEKRNFPLILESPSPNQTSLYFCASSFGTGPEKLFFGSGTQLSVL.